The 2 T cell receptor beta chains listed next were all sequenced from one sample in a study of cytomegalovirus exposure and HLA in healthy donors. Researchers ran the PCR with 60 Vbeta and 13 Jbeta primers. The data were produced by immunoSEQ multiplex PCR, yet TCRdb's version contains in-frame clones alone and is incomplete. The sample contains 100,000 to 150,000 clones, about 80% of which appear only once. The sample comprised PBMCs. The source of these receptors is a man aged 25 to 40 in good health and CMV-seronegative.

V is TRBV6-5 and J is TRBJ2-2; TRBD1 might be the D (5 bases). CDR3 length equals 13 residues. In germline, CDR1 is MNHEY, CDR2 SVGAGI. V was trimmed by 5 bases and J by 5 bases, leaving 9 bases between them. The chain's CDR3 is CASSTHRTGELFF. CDR3 DNA: TGTGCCAGCAGTACCCACAGGACCGGGGAGCTGTTTTTT.

This clone was counted only a few times. The chain has TRBV6-1 and TRBJ2-3; D might be TRBD1 (6 bases). V shed 1 base and J shed 4 bases, with 6 bases lying between them. The CDR3 is 13 amino acids. Per the germline V gene, CDR1 is MNHNS and CDR2 is SASEGT. CDR3 sequence: CASSEEGADTQYF. CDR3 DNA: TGTGCCAGCAGTGAAGAGGGGGCAGATACGCAGTATTTT.